This record covers a single T cell receptor beta chain. It lacks a known antigen. No base-level quality is on record; no much larger clone is a single base apart. The same CDR3 arises from other DNA sequences in this sample as well. Donors were healthy HIV-negative adults with no recently reported acute infections or vaccinations. Only Caucasian adults living in Nashville, Tennessee, USA were represented among the donors. In the unsorted samples, 70 million to 90 million PBMCs were counted, and genomic DNA was extracted using the QIAamp DNA Blood Mini kit. Blood was obtained by leukapheresis, after which PBMCs were separated by Ficoll-Histopaque density gradient centrifugation and cryopreserved in liquid nitrogen vapor phase. These data come from a study of shared clonotypes between healthy human individuals (dated by TCRdb to 2018 to 2020). With respect to the entire study: The cohort comprised a couple of women and a few men aged 18 to 49 years. Leukapheresis yielded between about 0.85 and 10 billion PBMCs per donor. The study deeply sequenced blood TCR repertoires of roughly five healthy adults to estimate repertoire size and the extent of clonotype sharing between individuals. Different laboratories and diverse techniques were used to prepare libraries and sequence TCR repertoires, to increase sequencing depth and limit assay-specific biases. Results and caveats for the whole study, not just this receptor: Sampling was restricted to blood, and TCR repertoires in tissue are likely to differ from TCR repertoires in blood. Based on pairwise subsampling, the degree of clonotype sharing among donors was expected to be affected by sequencing depth. Because the study included a small number of donors, the genetic and exposure-history diversity represented was limited.

Reading the germline V gene gives CDR1 SNHLY and CDR2 FYNNEI. Reading from cysteine to phenylalanine, the CDR3 counts 13 amino acids. CDR3 DNA is the only sequence kept; it has 39 bases, read in frame from the first base. Trimming leaves V shorter by 5 bases and J shorter by 4 bases, with the junction holding 2 bases beyond the gene matches. TCR CDR3 regions were amplified from genomic DNA by multiplex PCR using the deep immunoSEQ assay. Extracted genomic DNA from each cell subset was spread evenly across all wells of several immunoSEQ 96-well plates, with each plate serving as a replicate. For unsorted PBMC, each replicate PCR was loaded with approximately 0.3 ug genomic DNA, equivalent to roughly 31,000 T cell genomes. Unsorted PBMC genomic DNA was sequenced across ten immunoSEQ deep assay plates. The purified libraries were quantified using a Qubit 3.0 fluorometer, sized with a Bioanalyzer 2100, and then quantified again using the KAPA Library Quantification kit. Every immunoSEQ 96-well plate was sequenced on a separate single-read 150-cycle Illumina NextSeq 550 flow cell. In the source study's methods: Because the immunoSEQ output included only junctional sequences and no quality scores, the filtering could not be the same as the filtering used for full-length reads. To assign V/J genes and CDR3, sequences were annotated against IMGT germline references using PyIR, a Python wrapper for IgBLAST v1.9. Reads were filtered out if the reads had weak V/J assignments (E-value above 1e-6), no CDR3, stop codons, out-of-frame junctions, or ambiguous translated residues. V3J clonotypes were defined as sequences sharing the same inferred V gene, J gene, and CDR3 amino acid sequence. Percentage overlap between repertoires was calculated by dividing the number of shared unique clonotypes by the size of the smaller repertoire. Repertoire richness was assessed with RTK rarefaction, the Chao1 estimator, and Recon v2.1 estimates of unobserved clonotypes. TCRdb's version of the immuneACCESS table is confined to in-frame rearrangements and falls short of the full clone set. An unresolved V gene accounts for under half of the shortfall where checked; the remainder is of unknown origin. That table is the source of V, J and clone size, and D and trimming were worked out from the DNA. A total of about 480,000 clones appear in this sample, more than 65% of them only once. The top ten hold roughly 13% of the sample.

The origin of this receptor is a woman in her forties in good health. Some clones in this sample may be carry-over from other donors' samples. Recombination joined TRBV2 with TRBJ1-1; TRBD1 aligns with 9 central bases. Sample: PBMCs. The CDR3 region reads CASSRQGGTEAFF. The DNA is as follows: TGTGCCAGCAGTCGACAGGGGGGCACTGAAGCTTTCTTT.